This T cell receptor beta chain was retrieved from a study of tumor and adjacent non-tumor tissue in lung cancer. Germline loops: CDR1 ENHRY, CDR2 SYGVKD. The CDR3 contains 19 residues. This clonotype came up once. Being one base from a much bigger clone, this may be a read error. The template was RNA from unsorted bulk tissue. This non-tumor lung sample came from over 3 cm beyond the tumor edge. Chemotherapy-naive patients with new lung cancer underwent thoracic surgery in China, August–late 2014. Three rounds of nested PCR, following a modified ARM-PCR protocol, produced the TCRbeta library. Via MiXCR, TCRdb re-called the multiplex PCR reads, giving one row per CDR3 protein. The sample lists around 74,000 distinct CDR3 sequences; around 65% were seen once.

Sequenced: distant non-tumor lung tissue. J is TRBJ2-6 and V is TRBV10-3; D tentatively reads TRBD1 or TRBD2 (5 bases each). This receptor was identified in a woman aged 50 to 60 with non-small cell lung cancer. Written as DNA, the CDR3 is TGTGCCATCAGTCACCCGCCCGGGACGGCCCGCTCTGGGGCCAACATCCTGACTTTC. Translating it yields CAISHPPGTARSGANILTF.